This entry lists 27 T cell receptor beta chains sequenced from one sample in a study of T cell responses to AZD1222 COVID-19 vaccine. Some clones are missing from TCRdb's copy, which holds only in-frame ones; the method was immunoSEQ multiplex PCR. The sample has tens of thousands of clones, around 87% seen once. This material consisted of peripheral blood, taken on day 0 of AZD1222 vaccination. These receptors all stem from an adult in good health.

This chain joins TRBV5-5 and TRBJ1-5; 7 bases line up with TRBD1. V dropped 6 bases and J dropped 7; count of bases not matched to a gene: 10. The CDR3 is 14 amino acids. The germline V gene encodes CDR1 SGHKS and CDR2 YYEKEE (reference sequence). The CDR3 spells CASNQQGRGQPQHF. The CDR3 DNA is TGTGCCAGCAATCAACAGGGGAGAGGGCAGCCCCAGCATTTT.

The chain recombines TRBV15 with TRBJ1-5; TRBD1 is a possible D gene (6 bases). CDR3 length: 14 residues. Germline CDR1 and CDR2: LNHNV and YYDKDF (reference sequence). V lost 0 bases, J lost 6 bases, and 9 bases lay in between. The CDR3 DNA sequence: TGTGCCACCAGCAGAGATCCAGGGGTTCAGCCCCAGCATTTT. Protein product: CATSRDPGVQPQHF. The full variable domain, its missing parts supplied by reference TRBV15 and TRBJ1-5, is DAMVIQNPRYQVTQFGKPVTLSCSQTLNHNVMYWYQQKSSQAPKLLFHYYDKDFNNEADTPDNFQSRRPNTSFCFLDIRSPGLGDTAMYLCATSRDPGVQPQHFGDGTRLSIL.

The V call is TRBV5-1, the J call TRBJ2-1; 8 positions agree with TRBD1. The CDR3 has 14 amino acids. Trimming cost V 1 base and J 5 bases; bases outside gene matches: 2. Germline V CDR1 and CDR2: SGHRS, YFSETQ. The CDR3 nucleotides are TGCGCCAGCAGCTTGCAGGGGGCCCACAATGAGCAGTTCTTC. It encodes CASSLQGAHNEQFF.

The V call is TRBV5-8, the J call TRBJ1-5; D might be TRBD1 (6 bases). This CDR3 is built from 13 residues. Germline CDR1 SGHTS, CDR2 YDEGEE. Trimming pared 4 bases from V and 6 bases from J, leaving 11 bases between. The CDR3, as DNA: TGTGCCAGCAGCGCCGACAGGTTTCAGCCCCAGCATTTT. This gives the protein CASSADRFQPQHF.

The CDR3 region is CASSPPAGASYEQYF. CDR3 nucleotide sequence: TGTGCCAGCTCACCACCGGCAGGAGCCTCCTACGAGCAGTACTTC. The genes are TRBV18 and TRBJ2-7; D unresolved. This CDR3 spans 15 amino acids. The germline V gene encodes CDR1 KGHSH and CDR2 LQKENI. V lost 0 bases to trimming and J lost 0 bases, with 9 bases between them.

This chain joins TRBV30 and TRBJ1-2; unclear D gene. V was trimmed by 2 bases and J by 2 bases, leaving 15 bases between them. The CDR3 loop spans 15 amino acids. Germline V gene sequence: CDR1 GTSNPN, CDR2 SVGIG (reference sequence). The CDR3 here is CAWSTILSGNYGYTF. The CDR3 DNA reads as TGTGCCTGGAGTACCATCCTCTCAGGAAACTATGGCTACACCTTC. Based on the CDR3 plus reference TRBV30 and TRBJ1-2, the full variable domain is SQTIHQWPATLVQPVGSPLSLECTVEGTSNPNLYWYRQAAGRGLQLLFYSVGIGQISSEVPQNLSASRPQDRQFILSSKKLLLSDSGFYLCAWSTILSGNYGYTFGSGTRLTVV.

The sample holds one count of this clone. This sequence joins TRBV5-1 and TRBJ1-6; 9 bases are a match to TRBD1. From germline, CDR1 is SGHRS and CDR2 YFSETQ. CDR3 length equals 15 residues. J lost 6 bases, V lost 1 base, and 2 bases had no gene match. This CDR3 reads CASSLWDRVNSPLHF. The CDR3 DNA reads TGCGCCAGCAGCTTGTGGGACAGGGTTAATTCACCCCTCCACTTT.

The J gene is TRBJ2-3, the V gene TRBV9, with 7 positions matching TRBD1. Trimming took 3 bases from V and 0 from J; bases not matched to a gene: 7. The CDR3 covers 16 residues. Germline CDR1 reads SGDLS; CDR2 reads YYNGEE. DNA of the CDR3: TGTGCCAGCAGCGCGCAGACAGGGCTAAGCACAGATACGCAGTATTTT. Translating gives CASSAQTGLSTDTQYF. The whole variable domain, remainder taken from reference TRBV9 and TRBJ2-3, is DSGVTQTPKHLITATGQRVTLRCSPRSGDLSVYWYQQSLDQGLQFLIQYYNGEERAKGNILERFSAQQFPDLHSELNLSSLELGDSALYFCASSAQTGLSTDTQYFGPGTRLTVL.

The sample holds a few counts of this clone. The V gene is TRBV4-2, the J gene TRBJ1-5; a possible D gene is TRBD1 (5 bases). V lost 2 bases to trimming and J lost 2 bases, with 16 bases between them. Germline V lookup: CDR1 LGHNA, CDR2 YNFKEQ. The CDR3 is made up of 17 amino acids. CDR3 in amino acids: CASSQRGGEAGNQPQHF. The CDR3 bases are TGTGCCAGCAGCCAAAGGGGTGGGGAGGCAGGCAATCAGCCCCAGCATTTT.

V is TRBV11-2 and J is TRBJ2-1, with a weak D call TRBD1 (5 bases). This CDR3 contains 17 residues. V dropped 3 bases and J dropped 4 bases, with 19 bases sitting between them. Germline CDR1 SGHAT, CDR2 FQNNGV. CDR3 protein: CASSFGSIGAPYNEQFF. The CDR3 DNA reads TGTGCCAGCAGCTTCGGGTCGATAGGGGCGCCGTACAATGAGCAGTTCTTC.

This clone has a single count. This CDR3 reads CSVQDKRNTEAFF. As DNA, the CDR3 is TGCAGCGTCCAGGACAAGAGGAACACTGAAGCTTTCTTT. The chain has TRBV29-1 and TRBJ1-1; possibly TRBD1 for D (5 bases). Germline V CDR1 and CDR2: SQVTM, ANQGSEA. The CDR3 has 13 amino acids. V shed 6 bases and J shed 1 base, with 12 bases lying between them.

J is TRBJ2-1 and V is TRBV19; TRBD2 agrees at 8 bases. The junction had 12 bases not matched to a gene; V was cut back by 8 bases and J by 9 bases. The germline V gene encodes CDR1 LNHDA and CDR2 SQIVND (reference sequence). The CDR3 extends over 14 amino acids. The CDR3 DNA reads TGTGCCAGTCGTGGGGCTAGCGGGTCGGGTGAGCAGTTCTTC. Encoded protein: CASRGASGSGEQFF.

This rearrangement joins TRBV5-1 to TRBJ2-3, with D tentatively TRBD1 (6 bases). CDR1 SGHRS and CDR2 YFSETQ come from the germline V gene. The CDR3 sequence is 15 residues long. The V and J ends lost 2 bases and 5 bases respectively, with 15 bases between them. The CDR3 DNA reads TGCGCCAGCAGCTTTACAGGGAGCAGGGGAGATACGCAGTATTTT. Translating it yields CASSFTGSRGDTQYF. Combining the CDR3 with reference TRBV5-1 and TRBJ2-3 gives the whole variable domain KAGVTQTPRYLIKTRGQQVTLSCSPISGHRSVSWYQQTPGQGLQFLFEYFSETQRNKGNFPGRFSGRQFSNSRSEMNVSTLELGDSALYLCASSFTGSRGDTQYFGPGTRLTVL.

In nucleotides, the CDR3 is TGTGCCAGCAGGTTAGACAGGAACTATGGCTACACCTTC. It yields the protein CASRLDRNYGYTF. V is TRBV6-5 and J is TRBJ1-2, with D possibly TRBD1 on 6 matching bases. This CDR3 has 13 amino acids. The germline V gene encodes CDR1 MNHEY and CDR2 SVGAGI. V was trimmed by 6 bases and J by 2 bases, leaving 10 bases between them.

The rearrangement uses TRBV7-9 and TRBJ1-1, with D possibly TRBD1 on 6 matching bases. This CDR3 contains 11 residues. Looked up from germline, CDR1 is SEHNR and CDR2 is FQNEAQ (reference sequence). Trimming removed 7 bases from V and 11 bases from J, with 14 bases in between. CDR3 region: CASTFDRTAFF. The CDR3 DNA reads TGTGCCAGCACCTTCGACAGGACGGCTTTCTTT.

This clone came up once. The chain recombines TRBV24-1 with TRBJ2-3; D uncertain. Per germline, CDR1 KGHDR and CDR2 SFDVKD. The CDR3 contains 13 residues. V was pared by 2 bases and J by 5 bases, with 7 bases between. CDR3 DNA: TGTGCCACCAGTGATTCCCATCAAGATACGCAGTATTTT. This translates into CATSDSHQDTQYF.

The rearrangement joins TRBV7-9 to TRBJ2-7; unclear D gene. Trimming cost V 5 bases and J 0 bases, with 5 bases left between them. This CDR3 contains 12 residues. Germline V gene lookup returns CDR1 SEHNR and CDR2 FQNEAQ (reference sequence). DNA for the CDR3: TGTGCCAGCAGCCGGAGCTCCTACGAGCAGTACTTC. Its protein is CASSRSSYEQYF.

The chain has TRBV27 and TRBJ1-2; no definite D call. Trimming took off 6 bases at V and 4 bases at J, with 21 bases between the two ends. The germline CDR1 and CDR2 sequences are MNHEY and SMNVEV (reference sequence). The CDR3 is 16 amino acids. CDR3 region: CASRPPGIPGRYGYTF. CDR3 nucleotide sequence: TGTGCCAGCAGACCCCCCGGGATTCCCGGGCGCTATGGCTACACCTTC.

This clone was found once. This chain joins TRBV15 and TRBJ2-5, with unresolved D. Germline V gene sequence: CDR1 LNHNV, CDR2 YYDKDF (reference sequence). The length of the CDR3 is 16 residues. The germline V and J ends were trimmed by 0 bases and 0 bases, with 11 bases remaining between them. CDR3 nucleotides: TGTGCCACCAGCAGAGAAGACGGATCTTACCAAGAGACCCAGTACTTC. It codes for CATSREDGSYQETQYF.

Here the CDR3 reads CASSQYPGELFF. The CDR3 region has the DNA TGCGCCAGCAGCCAGTACCCCGGGGAGCTGTTTTTT. The rearrangement links TRBV4-1 to TRBJ2-2, with D unclear. CDR1 is MGHRA and CDR2 is YSYEKL in the germline V gene. V was shortened by 3 bases and J by 6 bases, with 5 bases between the two germline ends. The CDR3 spans 12 residues.

With regard to this clone: The sample carries other DNA sequences with the same CDR3. The rearrangement uses TRBV30 and TRBJ2-1; D call uncertain. Germline CDR1 is GTSNPN and CDR2 is SVGIG (reference sequence). The CDR3 contains 13 residues. Trimming cost V 0 bases and J 4 bases, with 7 bases left between them. The CDR3 loop is CAWSVVGYNEQFF. DNA of the CDR3: TGTGCCTGGAGTGTAGTTGGTTACAATGAGCAGTTCTTC.

The table lists this clone with a count of one. Written as DNA, the CDR3 is TGTGCCAGCAAGGACAGCGGAGAGCCCCAGCATTTT. It yields the protein CASKDSGEPQHF. The chain couples TRBV28 to TRBJ1-5; D may be TRBD1 (6 bases). This CDR3 spans 12 amino acids. Germline lookup yields CDR1 MDHEN and CDR2 SYDVKM. The V end lost 7 bases, the J end lost 8 bases, and 12 bases lay between the germline ends.

The J gene is TRBJ1-1, the V gene TRBV28; 9 bases map to TRBD1. Trimming cost V 7 bases and J 3 bases; bases outside gene matches: 12. Germline-derived CDR1 and CDR2 are MDHEN and SYDVKM. CDR3 length: 16 amino acids. CDR3 in amino acids: CASIPRGTGYYTEAFF. Written as DNA, the CDR3 is TGTGCCAGCATCCCTCGGGGGACAGGGTACTACACTGAAGCTTTCTTT.

V usage is TRBV10-3 and J usage is TRBJ1-6, with 10 bases matching TRBD1. CDR3 length equals 13 residues. CDR1 and CDR2 (germline): ENHRY, SYGVKD. V lost 11 bases to trimming and J lost 8 bases; unmatched junction nucleotides: 6. CDR3 in DNA: TGTGCCTCCCGTGGACAGGGGGATTCACCCCTCCACTTT. Translated, it gives CASRGQGDSPLHF.

The gene calls are TRBV30 and TRBJ1-1; D gene unclear. Trimming stripped 1 base from V and 4 bases from J, with 13 bases between. This CDR3 has 14 residues. CDR1 GTSNPN and CDR2 SVGIG come from the germline V gene (reference sequence). The CDR3, as DNA: TGTGCCTGGAGTGGGCACATTATTGTCACTGAAGCTTTCTTT. Its translation is CAWSGHIIVTEAFF.

This rearrangement joins TRBV6-6 to TRBJ1-6; D perhaps matches TRBD1 (5 bases). Trimming shortened V by 1 base and J by 8 bases, and 12 bases separated the two germline ends. The CDR3 is made up of 15 amino acids. Germline V CDR1 and CDR2: MNHNY, SVGAGI (reference sequence). The CDR3 spells CASSYYSGTYSPLHF. The CDR3 DNA reads TGTGCCAGCAGTTACTATTCTGGGACTTATTCACCCCTCCACTTT.

This chain connects TRBV11-2 to TRBJ2-1; D may be TRBD1 (6 bases). The CDR3 covers 16 residues. Trimming removed 4 bases at V and 1 base at J, with 14 bases between. Germline V gene sequence: CDR1 SGHAT, CDR2 FQNNGV. Written as DNA, the CDR3 is TGTGCCAGCAGCTCCGCGACAGGTGCATCCTACAATGAGCAGTTCTTC. Its translation: CASSSATGASYNEQFF.